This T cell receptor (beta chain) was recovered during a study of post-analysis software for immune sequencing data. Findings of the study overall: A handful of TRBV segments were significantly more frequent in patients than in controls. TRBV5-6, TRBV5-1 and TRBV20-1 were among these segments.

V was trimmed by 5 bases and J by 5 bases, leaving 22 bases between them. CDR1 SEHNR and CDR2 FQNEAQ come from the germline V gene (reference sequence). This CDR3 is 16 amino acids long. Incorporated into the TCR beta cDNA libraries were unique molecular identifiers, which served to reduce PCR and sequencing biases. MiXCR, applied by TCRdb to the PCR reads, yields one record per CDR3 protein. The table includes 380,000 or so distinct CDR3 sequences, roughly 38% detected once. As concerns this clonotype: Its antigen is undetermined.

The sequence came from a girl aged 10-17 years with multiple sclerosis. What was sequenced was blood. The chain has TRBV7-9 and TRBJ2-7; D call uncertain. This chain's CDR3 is CASSPIRFGSHDEQYF. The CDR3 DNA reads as TGTGCCAGCAGCCCTATACGCTTTGGGTCCCACGACGAGCAGTACTTC.